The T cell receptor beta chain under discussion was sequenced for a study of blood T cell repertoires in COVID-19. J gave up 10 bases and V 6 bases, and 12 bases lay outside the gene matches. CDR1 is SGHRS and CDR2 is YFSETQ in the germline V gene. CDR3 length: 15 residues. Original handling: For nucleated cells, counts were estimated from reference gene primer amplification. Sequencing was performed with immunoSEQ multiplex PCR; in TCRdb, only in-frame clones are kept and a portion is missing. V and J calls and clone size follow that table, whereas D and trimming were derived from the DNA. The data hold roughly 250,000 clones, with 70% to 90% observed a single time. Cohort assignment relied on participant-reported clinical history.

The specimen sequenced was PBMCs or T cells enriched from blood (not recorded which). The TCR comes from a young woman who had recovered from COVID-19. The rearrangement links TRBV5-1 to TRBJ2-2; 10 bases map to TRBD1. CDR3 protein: CASTTRTGGATELFF. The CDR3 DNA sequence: TGCGCCAGCACCACCAGGACAGGGGGTGCCACGGAGCTGTTTTTT.